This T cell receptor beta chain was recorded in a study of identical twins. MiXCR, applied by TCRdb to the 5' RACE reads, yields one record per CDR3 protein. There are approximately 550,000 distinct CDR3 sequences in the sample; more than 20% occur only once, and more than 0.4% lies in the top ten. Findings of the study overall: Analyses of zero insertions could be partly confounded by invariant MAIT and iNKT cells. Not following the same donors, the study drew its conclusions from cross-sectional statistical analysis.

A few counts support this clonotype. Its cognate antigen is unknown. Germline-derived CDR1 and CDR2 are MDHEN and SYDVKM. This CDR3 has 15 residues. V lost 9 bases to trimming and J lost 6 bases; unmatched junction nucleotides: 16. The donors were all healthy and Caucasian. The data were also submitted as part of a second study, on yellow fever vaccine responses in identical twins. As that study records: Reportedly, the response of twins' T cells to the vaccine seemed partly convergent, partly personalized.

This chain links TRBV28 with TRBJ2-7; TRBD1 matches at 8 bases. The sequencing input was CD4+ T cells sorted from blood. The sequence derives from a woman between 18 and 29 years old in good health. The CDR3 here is CASGRPGQVPAEQYV. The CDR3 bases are TGTGCCAGTGGACGTCCGGGACAGGTACCCGCCGAGCAGTACGTC.